Listed below are T cell receptor beta chains from one sample, sequenced in a study of T-cell reconstitution after alpha-beta-depleted transplantation in children. One entry per CDR3 protein results from TCRdb running MiXCR on the PCR reads. The table shows some 600,000 distinct CDR3 sequences, with roughly 15% occurring only once. This specimen was PBMCs from the stem cell graft donor, taken from the stem cell graft. Source of these receptors: a human donor who donated a stem cell graft to a child with acute myeloid leukemia. Both conserved end residues are part of each CDR3. D genes are given only for firm matches. Some rows mark clone size as missing; the rest say once, few, many or name a class of expanded clone.

TRBD1	many	TRBV7-3	TRBJ1-1	CASSATTGIGTEAFF	TGTGCCAGCAGCGCCACGACAGGGATCGGCACTGAAGCTTTCTTT
TRBD2	many	TRBV20-1	TRBJ2-1	CSASGLAGFEQFF	TGCAGTGCTTCGGGACTAGCGGGGTTTGAGCAGTTCTTC
.	many	TRBV9	TRBJ2-5	CASSSRSKETQYF	TGTGCCAGCAGCTCGCGGTCGAAAGAGACCCAGTACTTC
.	.	TRBV11-2	TRBJ1-1	CASSLDPGQLNTEAFF	TGTGCCAGCAGCTTAGATCCGGGACAATTGAACACTGAAGCTTTCTTT
.	many	TRBV27	TRBJ2-3	CASSGTATDTQYF	TGTGCCAGCAGTGGGACGGCGACAGATACGCAGTATTTT
TRBD1	.	TRBV20-1	TRBJ1-3	CSARDGTGARTGNTIYF	TGCAGTGCTAGAGACGGGACAGGGGCTAGGACTGGAAACACCATATATTTT
.	.	TRBV20-1	TRBJ1-1	CSASSLGGKVLQYAKMNTEAFF	TGCAGTGCTAGCTCCCTGGGGGGGAAGGTCCTACAATACGCCAAGATGAACACTGAAGCTTTCTTT
TRBD1	.	TRBV18	TRBJ2-4	CASSPGTGGVKNIQYF	TGTGCCAGCTCACCCGGGACAGGGGGTGTCAAAAACATTCAGTACTTC
.	.	TRBV5-5	TRBJ2-6	CASSLAPRDGANVLTF	TGTGCCAGCAGCTTGGCTCCGAGGGATGGGGCCAACGTCCTGACTTTC
TRBD1	once	TRBV20-1	TRBJ1-3	CCARTLGTAGNTIYF	TGCTGTGCTAGAACCCTAGGGACAGCTGGAAACACCATATATTTT
.	.	TRBV18	TRBJ1-2	CASSPGGLNGYTF	TGTGCCAGCTCACCGGGCGGGCTAAATGGCTACACCTTC
TRBD1	many	TRBV20-1	TRBJ1-6	CSARDILGQGYNSPLHF	TGCAGTGCTAGAGATATATTGGGACAGGGTTATAATTCACCCCTCCACTTT
.	.	TRBV12-3/TRBV12-4	TRBJ2-3	CASSLDSRALGTDTQYF	TGTGCCAGCAGTTTAGATTCCAGGGCACTTGGCACAGATACGCAGTATTTT
.	.	TRBV5-1	TRBJ1-1	CASSLAGLGNTEAFF	TGCGCCAGCAGCTTGGCAGGGCTTGGGAACACTGAAGCTTTCTTT
.	few	TRBV15	TRBJ2-2	CATSSLEVTGELFF	TGTGCCACCAGCAGTTTGGAAGTCACCGGGGAGCTGTTTTTT
TRBD1	few	TRBV20-1	TRBJ1-3	CSARSAGGGNTIYF	TGCAGTGCTAGATCGGCAGGGGGAGGAAACACCATATATTTT
TRBD2	many	TRBV29-1	TRBJ2-1	CSVEGIAGDNYNEQFF	TGCAGCGTTGAGGGGATAGCGGGGGATAACTACAATGAGCAGTTCTTC
TRBD1	few	TRBV7-8	TRBJ2-4	CASSLERWGQKNIQYF	TGTGCCAGCAGCTTAGAGCGGTGGGGACAGAAAAACATTCAGTACTTC
.	many	TRBV20-1	TRBJ1-2	CSARDGQGAYGYTF	TGCAGTGCTAGAGATGGGCAGGGTGCCTATGGCTACACCTTC
.	many	TRBV29-1	TRBJ2-5	CSVTNSIQETQYF	TGCAGCGTCACTAACAGCATCCAAGAGACCCAGTACTTC
TRBD2	.	TRBV6-2/TRBV6-3	TRBJ2-1	CASSRSGTSGVNEQFF	TGTGCCAGCAGTAGGTCCGGGACTAGCGGGGTTAATGAGCAGTTCTTC
.	.	TRBV12-3/TRBV12-4	TRBJ1-1	CASLKDGFEAFF	TGTGCCAGCTTGAAAGACGGGTTTGAAGCTTTCTTT
.	few	TRBV20-1	TRBJ2-7	CSASQFGRTYEQYF	TGCAGTGCCAGCCAGTTTGGCCGAACCTACGAGCAGTACTTC
TRBD2	many	TRBV20-1	TRBJ2-2	CSARDPSGGAGTGELFF	TGCAGTGCCCGAGATCCTAGCGGGGGGGCGGGCACCGGGGAGCTGTTTTTT
.	few	TRBV20-1	TRBJ1-4	CSASPNLQRKLFF	TGCAGTGCTAGCCCGAACCTTCAGAGAAAACTGTTTTTT
.	many	TRBV20-1	TRBJ1-1	CSAHRAQGTEAFF	TGCAGTGCTCACAGGGCCCAAGGGACTGAAGCTTTCTTT
TRBD2	.	TRBV10-3	TRBJ2-5	CAISETPTSGAQETQYF	TGTGCCATCAGTGAGACACCTACTAGCGGGGCTCAAGAGACCCAGTACTTC
.	few	TRBV12-3/TRBV12-4	TRBJ2-5	CASKPGTVQETQYF	TGTGCCTCAAAACCCGGGACGGTACAAGAGACCCAGTACTTC
TRBD2	many	TRBV20-1	TRBJ2-5	CSASPLAGVRGETQYF	TGCAGTGCTAGCCCGCTAGCGGGGGTTCGGGGGGAGACCCAGTACTTC
.	few	TRBV30	TRBJ1-2	CAWSIHGYGYTF	TGTGCCTGGAGTATTCATGGCTATGGCTACACCTTC
.	many	TRBV20-1	TRBJ1-4	CSAPKSATNEKLFF	TGCAGTGCCCCTAAGTCGGCAACTAATGAAAAACTGTTTTTT
TRBD2	few	TRBV18	TRBJ2-5	CASSPPSLAEKTQYF	TGTGCCAGCTCACCACCGTCACTAGCGGAGAAGACCCAGTACTTC
TRBD2	.	TRBV12-3/TRBV12-4	TRBJ2-1	CASTQLGGSEQFF	TGTGCCAGCACCCAGCTGGGGGGGAGTGAGCAGTTCTTC
.	many	TRBV27	TRBJ1-1	CASWLNTEAFF	TGTGCCAGCTGGTTGAACACTGAAGCTTTCTTT
TRBD1	few	TRBV12-3/TRBV12-4	TRBJ2-2	CASSQDRTSTGELFF	TGTGCCAGCAGCCAGGACAGGACCAGCACCGGGGAGCTGTTTTTT
TRBD2	few	TRBV6-1	TRBJ2-2	CASSPTSGFVGELFF	TGTGCCAGCAGCCCGACTAGCGGGTTCGTCGGGGAGCTGTTTTTT
TRBD2	many	TRBV20-1	TRBJ2-1	CSARTSGYNEQFF	TGCAGTGCTCGGACTAGCGGCTACAATGAGCAGTTCTTC
.	.	TRBV28	TRBJ1-5	CASKVARNQPQHF	TGTGCCAGCAAGGTAGCGCGCAATCAGCCTCAGCATTTT
.	many	TRBV4-3	TRBJ2-7	CASSQDRQGVYEQYF	TGCGCCAGCAGCCAAGATCGGCAGGGCGTCTACGAGCAGTACTTC
.	.	TRBV4-2	TRBJ2-7	CARGFGGSYEQYF	TGTGCCAGGGGCTTTGGGGGGAGCTACGAGCAGTACTTC